The sequence of this T cell receptor beta chain was determined in a study of T cells in Graves' hyperthyroidism and ophthalmopathy. Stable hyperthyroidism: no ophthalmopathy progression over 18 months of follow-up. Hyperthyroidism in the patients, aged 18 to 65, was newly diagnosed and under 2 months in duration. Diagnostic assessment was based on clinical symptoms, serum thyroxine and TRAb, thyroid ultrasound and orbital computed tomography. Amplification targeted TCR beta CDR3 regions from RNA transcripts. An initial round of RT-PCR targeting the TCR CDR3 relied on the HTBI primer set. Each CDR3 protein gets one entry after TCRdb re-called the multiplex PCR reads with MiXCR. The table has under 650,000 distinct CDR3 sequences, 16% seen once. CDR3 length equals 12 residues. The germline V gene encodes CDR1 SQVTM and CDR2 ANQGSEA. Deletions cut 7 bases from V and 3 bases from J, with 12 bases between.

The chain links TRBV29-1 to TRBJ1-1; the D is unclear. Sequencing used blood. The sequence was collected from a woman under 40 with Graves' hyperthyroidism. As DNA, the CDR3 is TGCAGCGGTATAGTCACGGACACTGAAGCTTTCTTT. It encodes CSGIVTDTEAFF.